The sample holds a few counts of the clone carrying this TCR beta chain. The data derive from a study of shared clonotypes between healthy human individuals. Method: immunoSEQ multiplex PCR; TCRdb's copy keeps in-frame clones and lacks some. Of approximately 2.3 million clones in the sample, over 90% are singletons; the top ten hold 0.3% to 0.4%. Germline values: CDR1 SGHTA, CDR2 FQGNSA. CDR3 length: 15 amino acids. V was clipped by 4 bases and J by 3 bases, with 15 bases between them. There were no recent acute infections or vaccinations among the donors, who were healthy HIV-negative adults. Sequenced sample: naive CD4+ T cells from PBMCs. Noted subset: CD45RA+ positively selected. V is TRBV7-2 and J is TRBJ1-1; D remains ambiguous. The TCR sequence derives from a young man in good health. Some clones in this sample may be carry-over from other donors' samples. CDR3 loop: CASSWVFGSDTEAFF. As DNA, the CDR3 is TGTGCCAGCAGCTGGGTGTTCGGGTCGGACACTGAAGCTTTCTTT.